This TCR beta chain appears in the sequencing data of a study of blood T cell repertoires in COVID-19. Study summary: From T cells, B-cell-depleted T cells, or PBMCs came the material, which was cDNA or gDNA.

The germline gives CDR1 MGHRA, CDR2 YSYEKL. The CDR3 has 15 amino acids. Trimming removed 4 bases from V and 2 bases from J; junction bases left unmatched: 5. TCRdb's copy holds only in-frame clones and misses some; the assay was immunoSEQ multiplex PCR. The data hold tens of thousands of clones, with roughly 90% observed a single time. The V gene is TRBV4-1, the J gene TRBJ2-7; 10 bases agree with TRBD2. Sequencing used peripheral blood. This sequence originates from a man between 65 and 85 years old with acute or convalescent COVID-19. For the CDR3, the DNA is TGCGCCAGCAGCCTGGGACTAGCGACTACCTACGAGCAGTACTTC. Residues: CASSLGLATTYEQYF.